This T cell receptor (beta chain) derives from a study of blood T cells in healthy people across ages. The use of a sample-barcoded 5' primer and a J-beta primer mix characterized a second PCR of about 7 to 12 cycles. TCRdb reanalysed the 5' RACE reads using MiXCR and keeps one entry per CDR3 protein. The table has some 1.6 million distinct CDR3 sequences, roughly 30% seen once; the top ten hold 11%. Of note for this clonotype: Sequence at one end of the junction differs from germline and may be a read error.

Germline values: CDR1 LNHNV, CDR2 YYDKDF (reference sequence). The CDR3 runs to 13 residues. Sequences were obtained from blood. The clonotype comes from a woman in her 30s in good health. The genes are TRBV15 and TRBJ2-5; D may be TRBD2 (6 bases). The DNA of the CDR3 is TGTGCCATCAGCACCCAGGCGGGGGAGACCCAGTACTTC. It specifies CAISTQAGETQYF. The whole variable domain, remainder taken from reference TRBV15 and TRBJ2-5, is DAMVIQNPRYQVTQFGKPVTLSCSQTLNHNVMYWYQQKSSQAPKLLFHYYDKDFNNEADTPDNFQSRRPNTSFCFLDIRSPGLGDTAMYLCAISTQAGETQYFGPGTRLLVL.